This T cell receptor beta chain was recovered during a study of molecular identifiers for immune sequencing clone quantification. CD8+CD4-CCR7+CD45RA+ sorting gave the naive CD8 T cells. Overall study results and limits: Whereas clones above 20 RNA copies held under 1% of naive-cell molecules, they held over 98% of effector molecules.

Germline V gene sequence: CDR1 MNHEY, CDR2 SVGAGI. CDR3 length: 16 amino acids. V lost 6 bases, J lost 9 bases, and 14 bases stayed unmatched. TCRdb re-analysed the PCR reads in MiXCR, keeping a single row per CDR3 protein. The table includes about 330,000 distinct CDR3 sequences, roughly a quarter detected once. As regards this clonotype: Its antigen is as yet unknown. This may arise from a read error, as a much more abundant clone is one base away.

This clonotype was obtained from a human donor in good health. Some libraries in this study had Jurkat cell RNA spiked in. The sample was naive CD8+ T cells from blood, with Jurkat cell RNA spiked in. Indicated subset: FACS-sorted CD8+CD4-CCR7+CD45RA+ naive T cells. The chain carries TRBV6-5 and TRBJ1-6; 7 nucleotides align to TRBD1. CDR3 DNA sequence: TGTGCCAGCAGCCCGACTGGGGACAGCGTAGGTTCACCCCTCCACTTT. It is translated as CASSPTGDSVGSPLHF.